The T cell receptor (beta chain) under discussion was sequenced for a study of molecular identifiers for immune sequencing clone quantification. Study findings and constraints: The share of molecules held by clones above 20 RNA copies was over 98% in effector cells and under 1% in naive cells.

A CD8+CD4-CCR7+CD45RA+ phenotype served as the sorting definition for naive CD8 T cells. Bulk TCR libraries used previously described methods and listed TCR primers. A single record per CDR3 protein comes from TCRdb applying MiXCR to the PCR reads. The profile shows under 600,000 distinct CDR3 sequences, about 20% of them singletons. Points on this clonotype: Its antigen is currently unknown. This may come from a read error, since a much larger clone is one base off.

The sample was naive CD8+ T cells from blood, with Jurkat cell RNA spiked in. The subset here: FACS-sorted CD8+CD4-CCR7+CD45RA+ naive T cells. This receptor was taken from a human donor in good health. Some libraries in this study had Jurkat cell RNA spiked in.

The CDR3 region is CANSSSDLNQPQHF. In nucleotides, the CDR3 is TGTGCCAACAGCTCCTCGGACCTGAATCAGCCCCAGCATTTT. The chain has TRBV7-2 and TRBJ1-5; D uncertain. The CDR3 extends over 14 amino acids. Germline-derived CDR1 and CDR2 are SGHTA and FQGNSA.